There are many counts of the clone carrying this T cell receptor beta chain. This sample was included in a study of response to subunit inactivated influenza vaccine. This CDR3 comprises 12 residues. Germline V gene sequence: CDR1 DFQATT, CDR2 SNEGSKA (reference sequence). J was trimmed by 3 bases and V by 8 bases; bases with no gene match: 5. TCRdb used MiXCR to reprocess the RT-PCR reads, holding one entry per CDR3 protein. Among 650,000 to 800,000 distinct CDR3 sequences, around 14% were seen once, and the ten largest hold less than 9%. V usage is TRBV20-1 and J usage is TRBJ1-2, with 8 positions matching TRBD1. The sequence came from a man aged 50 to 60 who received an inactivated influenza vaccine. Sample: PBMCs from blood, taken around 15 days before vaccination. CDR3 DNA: TGCAGTTCCGACAGGGGCTACTATGGCTACACCTTC. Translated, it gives CSSDRGYYGYTF.